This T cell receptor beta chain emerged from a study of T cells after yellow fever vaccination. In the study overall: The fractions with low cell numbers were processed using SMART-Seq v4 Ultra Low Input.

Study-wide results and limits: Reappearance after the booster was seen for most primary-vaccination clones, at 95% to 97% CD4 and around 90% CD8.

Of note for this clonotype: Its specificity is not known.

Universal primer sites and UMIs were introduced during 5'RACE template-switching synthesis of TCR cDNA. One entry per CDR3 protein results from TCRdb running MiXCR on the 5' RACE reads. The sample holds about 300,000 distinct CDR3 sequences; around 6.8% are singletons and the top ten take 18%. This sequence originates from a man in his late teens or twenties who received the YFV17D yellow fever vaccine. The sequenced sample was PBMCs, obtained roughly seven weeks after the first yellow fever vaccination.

The CDR3: CASSGGERRGIGGDTQYF. CDR3 nucleotides: TGCGCCAGCAGCGGAGGGGAACGAAGGGGCATCGGGGGAGATACGCAGTATTTT. The rearrangement links TRBV5-1 to TRBJ2-3; D may be TRBD2 (6 bases). This CDR3 comprises 18 residues. Trimming shortened V by 4 bases and J by 5 bases, and 26 bases separated the two germline ends. Germline V gives CDR1 SGHRS, CDR2 YFSETQ.